These T cell receptor beta chains were read from a single sample in a study of human T cells and chemical hapten exposure. Via MiXCR, TCRdb re-called the RACE reads, giving one row per CDR3 protein. The data hold about 96,000 distinct CDR3 sequences, with 9.3% observed a single time. The material sequenced was whole blood, taken in connection with sensitization to the hapten diphenylcyclopropenone (DPC). The receptors derive from a woman between 35 and 50 years old with alopecia areata. Some clones in this sample may be carry-over from other donors' samples. The CDR3 runs from the conserved cysteine through the conserved F or W. A D gene is named only where the DNA matches it firmly. Clone size is stated in some rows and not others, as once, few, many or a class when expanded.

V gene: TRBV7-2; D gene: NA; clone size: few; J gene: TRBJ2-7; CDR3 DNA: TGTGCCAGCAGCTGGGCAGGCCGGGAGCAGTACTTC; CDR3 protein: CASSWAGREQYF
V gene: TRBV29-1; D gene: TRBD2; clone size: NA; J gene: TRBJ2-1; CDR3 DNA: TGCAGCGCGTTACTAGCGGGTGAGCAGTTCTTC; CDR3 protein: CSALLAGEQFF
V gene: TRBV29-1; D gene: NA; clone size: NA; J gene: TRBJ2-3; CDR3 DNA: TGCAGCGTGCTAACAGGGATACACACAGATACGCAGTATTTT; CDR3 protein: CSVLTGIHTDTQYF
V gene: TRBV6-2/TRBV6-3; D gene: TRBD2; clone size: few; J gene: TRBJ2-7; CDR3 DNA: TGTGCCAGCGAGGGGGTACTTCCAGGACTAGCGCCGCCCTACGAGCAGTACTTC; CDR3 protein: CASEGVLPGLAPPYEQYF
V gene: TRBV7-2; D gene: NA; clone size: many; J gene: TRBJ2-1; CDR3 DNA: TGTGCCAGCAGCTCTTCAGGTCACTACTACAATGAGCAGTTCTTC; CDR3 protein: CASSSSGHYYNEQFF
V gene: TRBV5-1; D gene: NA; clone size: NA; J gene: TRBJ2-5; CDR3 DNA: TGCGCCAGCAGCTTGGTTTCAGGCGGAGAGACCCAGTACTTC; CDR3 protein: CASSLVSGGETQYF
V gene: TRBV9; D gene: NA; clone size: NA; J gene: TRBJ2-2; CDR3 DNA: TGTGCCAGCAGCGTAGGGAGTCCCGGGGAGCTGTTTTTT; CDR3 protein: CASSVGSPGELFF
V gene: TRBV28; D gene: TRBD1; clone size: few; J gene: TRBJ1-6; CDR3 DNA: TGTGCCAGCAGCCGACAGGGGGCGCGAAATTCACCCCTCCACTTT; CDR3 protein: CASSRQGARNSPLHF
V gene: TRBV6-2/TRBV6-3; D gene: TRBD2; clone size: many; J gene: TRBJ2-3; CDR3 DNA: TGTGCCAGCAGTTACGTCAAACTAGCGGGAATGACAGATACGCAGTATTTT; CDR3 protein: CASSYVKLAGMTDTQYF
V gene: TRBV12-3/TRBV12-4; D gene: NA; clone size: few; J gene: TRBJ1-3; CDR3 DNA: TGTGCCAGCAGTTGGACGGACTCTGGAAACACCATATATTTT; CDR3 protein: CASSWTDSGNTIYF
V gene: TRBV12-3/TRBV12-4; D gene: NA; clone size: NA; J gene: TRBJ2-5; CDR3 DNA: TGTGCCAGCAGTCCCCACGGGGTTACAAGGCAAGAGACCCAGTACTTC; CDR3 protein: CASSPHGVTRQETQYF
V gene: TRBV7-9; D gene: NA; clone size: many; J gene: TRBJ2-3; CDR3 DNA: TGTGCCAGCAGCTTTCGGTCGCCGGAGACAGATACGCAGTATTTT; CDR3 protein: CASSFRSPETDTQYF
V gene: TRBV29-1; D gene: TRBD1; clone size: few; J gene: TRBJ2-7; CDR3 DNA: TGCAGCGTAGGACCGGGACAGGGATACGAGCAGTACTTC; CDR3 protein: CSVGPGQGYEQYF
V gene: TRBV29-1; D gene: NA; clone size: many; J gene: TRBJ1-1; CDR3 DNA: TGCAGCGTTGAAGGGGCAGGCTGGAACACTGAAGCTTTCTTT; CDR3 protein: CSVEGAGWNTEAFF
V gene: TRBV5-1; D gene: NA; clone size: NA; J gene: TRBJ2-5; CDR3 DNA: TGCGCCAGCAGCTTGGGGCAGGGGAGGCGAGAGACCCAGTACTTC; CDR3 protein: CASSLGQGRRETQYF
V gene: TRBV7-3; D gene: NA; clone size: few; J gene: TRBJ2-1; CDR3 DNA: TGTGCCAGCAGCTTAAGCGGGGGCTACTACAATGAGCAGTTCTTC; CDR3 protein: CASSLSGGYYNEQFF
V gene: TRBV29-1; D gene: TRBD2; clone size: many; J gene: TRBJ2-3; CDR3 DNA: TGCAGCCTCTGGACTAGGATCGTAGATACGCAGTATTTT; CDR3 protein: CSLWTRIVDTQYF
V gene: TRBV11-2; D gene: NA; clone size: few; J gene: TRBJ2-3; CDR3 DNA: TGTGCCAGCAGCTTAGAAGGTCTTACAGATACGCAGTATTTT; CDR3 protein: CASSLEGLTDTQYF
V gene: TRBV5-1; D gene: TRBD1; clone size: NA; J gene: TRBJ2-7; CDR3 DNA: TGCGCCAGCAGCCCGGGACAGACCTCCAAAATTTCCTACGAGCAGTACTTC; CDR3 protein: CASSPGQTSKISYEQYF
V gene: TRBV5-1; D gene: NA; clone size: many; J gene: TRBJ2-5; CDR3 DNA: TGCGCCAGCAGCTTGGGACTGGGGGGCCAAGAGACCCAGTACTTC; CDR3 protein: CASSLGLGGQETQYF
V gene: TRBV29-1; D gene: TRBD1; clone size: many; J gene: TRBJ2-7; CDR3 DNA: TGCAGCGTTGGAGGGACAGGGGACGCCTACGAGCAGTACTTC; CDR3 protein: CSVGGTGDAYEQYF
V gene: TRBV29-1; D gene: NA; clone size: few; J gene: TRBJ2-6; CDR3 DNA: TGCAGCGTCTCGAGTATCGGCTCTGGGGCCAACGTCCTGACTTTC; CDR3 protein: CSVSSIGSGANVLTF
V gene: TRBV6-5; D gene: NA; clone size: many; J gene: TRBJ1-5; CDR3 DNA: TGTGCCAGCAGTCAACGCGCGGTTTTAAGCAATCAGCCCCAGCATTTT; CDR3 protein: CASSQRAVLSNQPQHF
V gene: TRBV4-1; D gene: TRBD2; clone size: few; J gene: TRBJ2-1; CDR3 DNA: TGCGCCAGCAGCCCAGAACTAGCGGGAAGTGAGCAGTTCTTC; CDR3 protein: CASSPELAGSEQFF
V gene: TRBV12-3/TRBV12-4; D gene: TRBD1; clone size: many; J gene: TRBJ1-6; CDR3 DNA: TGTGCCAGCAGTCGACAGGGACGCAATTCACCCCTCCACTTT; CDR3 protein: CASSRQGRNSPLHF
V gene: TRBV28; D gene: TRBD2; clone size: few; J gene: TRBJ2-1; CDR3 DNA: TGTGCCAGCAGTTTTGGACTAGGGAACAATGAGCAGTTCTTC; CDR3 protein: CASSFGLGNNEQFF
V gene: TRBV27; D gene: NA; clone size: NA; J gene: TRBJ1-1; CDR3 DNA: TGTGCCAGCTGCACACCCGGGGGGAGGGATGAAGCTTTCTTT; CDR3 protein: CASCTPGGRDEAFF
V gene: TRBV18; D gene: NA; clone size: NA; J gene: TRBJ2-1; CDR3 DNA: TGTGCCAGCTCACCGCGACAACTAGCTGGGGATGAGCAGTTCTTC; CDR3 protein: CASSPRQLAGDEQFF
V gene: TRBV4-1; D gene: TRBD1; clone size: few; J gene: TRBJ2-1; CDR3 DNA: TGCGCCAGCAGCCAGGGACAGGGTTACATAAATGAGCAGTTCTTC; CDR3 protein: CASSQGQGYINEQFF
V gene: TRBV7-2; D gene: NA; clone size: few; J gene: TRBJ1-2; CDR3 DNA: TGTGCCAGCAGCCCAACCTCACAGGGAAGCGACTATGGCTACACCTTC; CDR3 protein: CASSPTSQGSDYGYTF
V gene: TRBV30; D gene: TRBD2; clone size: many; J gene: TRBJ2-7; CDR3 DNA: TGTGCCTGGTCAAGACTAGCGGGAGTCTACGAGCAGTACTTC; CDR3 protein: CAWSRLAGVYEQYF
V gene: TRBV10-3; D gene: NA; clone size: few; J gene: TRBJ1-2; CDR3 DNA: TGTGCCATCAGCAGGGAAGGCGGCTACACCTTC; CDR3 protein: CAISREGGYTF
V gene: TRBV9; D gene: TRBD2; clone size: NA; J gene: TRBJ2-7; CDR3 DNA: TGTGCCAGCAGCGTCCGCCGGACTAGCGGGAGTAAGGGGTACGAGCAGTACTTC; CDR3 protein: CASSVRRTSGSKGYEQYF
V gene: TRBV20-1; D gene: TRBD2; clone size: many; J gene: TRBJ2-7; CDR3 DNA: TGCAGTGCTAGAGAGTCCTTCGCGGGAGGGCCTTCCGAGCAGTACTTC; CDR3 protein: CSARESFAGGPSEQYF
V gene: TRBV29-1; D gene: NA; clone size: NA; J gene: TRBJ2-3; CDR3 DNA: TGCAGCGTTGACCGGGACTCGAGCTTCGATACGCAGTATTTT; CDR3 protein: CSVDRDSSFDTQYF
V gene: TRBV7-8; D gene: TRBD1; clone size: few; J gene: TRBJ1-4; CDR3 DNA: TGTGCCAGCAGCTATTTGACAGGGCCGGGGACTAATGAAAAACTGTTTTTT; CDR3 protein: CASSYLTGPGTNEKLFF
V gene: TRBV5-5; D gene: NA; clone size: few; J gene: TRBJ1-6; CDR3 DNA: TGTGCCAGCAGCTTGACAGCTGCTTCACCCCTCCACTTT; CDR3 protein: CASSLTAASPLHF
V gene: TRBV5-1; D gene: NA; clone size: NA; J gene: TRBJ2-7; CDR3 DNA: TGCGCCAGCAGGCCCCAGACCGGGACCTCCTACGAGCAGTACTTC; CDR3 protein: CASRPQTGTSYEQYF
V gene: TRBV20-1; D gene: NA; clone size: NA; J gene: TRBJ2-3; CDR3 DNA: TGCAGTGCTAGGGGAGCGGCAGATACGCAGTATTTT; CDR3 protein: CSARGAADTQYF
V gene: TRBV29-1; D gene: TRBD2; clone size: few; J gene: TRBJ2-3; CDR3 DNA: TGCAGCGTTGGTAGCGGGAGAGCAGATACGCAGTATTTT; CDR3 protein: CSVGSGRADTQYF
V gene: TRBV4-2; D gene: TRBD2; clone size: few; J gene: TRBJ2-7; CDR3 DNA: TGTGCCAGCAGCCCAACGGGATTTCTAGCGGGAGCGAACGAGCAGTACTTC; CDR3 protein: CASSPTGFLAGANEQYF
V gene: TRBV27; D gene: NA; clone size: NA; J gene: TRBJ2-7; CDR3 DNA: TGTGCCAGCAGTTTGGGCTTCAGATCCTACGAGCAGTACTTC; CDR3 protein: CASSLGFRSYEQYF
V gene: TRBV5-1; D gene: NA; clone size: many; J gene: TRBJ2-4; CDR3 DNA: TGCGCCAGCAGCCCTACAGGGCCCCCAGCCAAAAACATTCAGTACTTC; CDR3 protein: CASSPTGPPAKNIQYF